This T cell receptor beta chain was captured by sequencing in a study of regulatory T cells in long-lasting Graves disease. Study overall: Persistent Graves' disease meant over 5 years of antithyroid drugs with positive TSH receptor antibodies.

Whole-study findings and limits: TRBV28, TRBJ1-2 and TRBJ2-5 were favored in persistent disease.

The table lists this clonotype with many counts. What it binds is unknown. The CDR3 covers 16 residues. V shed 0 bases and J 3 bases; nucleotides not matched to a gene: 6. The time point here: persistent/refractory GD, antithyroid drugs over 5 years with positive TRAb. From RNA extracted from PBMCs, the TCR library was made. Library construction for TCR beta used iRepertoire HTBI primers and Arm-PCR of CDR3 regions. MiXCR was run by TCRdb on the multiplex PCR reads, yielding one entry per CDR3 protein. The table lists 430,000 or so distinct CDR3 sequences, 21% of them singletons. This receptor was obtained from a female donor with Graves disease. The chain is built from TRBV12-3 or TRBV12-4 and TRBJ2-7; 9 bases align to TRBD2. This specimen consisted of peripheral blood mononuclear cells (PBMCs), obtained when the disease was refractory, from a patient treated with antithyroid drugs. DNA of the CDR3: TGTGCCAGCAGTTTAGCCCGACTAGCGGAGTTCTACGAGCAGTACTTC. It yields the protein CASSLARLAEFYEQYF.